This T cell receptor (beta chain) was obtained from a study of siplizumab effects on memory and regulatory T cells. Study-level results: Tracing alloreactive clones into unstimulated subsets worked for only a minor fraction of them. Naive T cells were seen as more diverse than memory cells and as major alloresponse contributors. Assignment of a naive or memory phenotype failed for roughly 80-96% of the proliferating CD4+ or CD8+ clones.

Profiling relied on immunoSEQ multiplex PCR, and the TCRdb table lists in-frame clones only, not all of them. The data show about 94,000 clones, with over 85% seen just once and around 0.3% held by the top ten. As regards this clone: Its antigen is not identified.

The CDR3 is made up of 15 amino acids. V lost 1 base to trimming and J lost 0 bases, with 7 bases between them. From germline, CDR1 is SNHLY and CDR2 FYNNEI. This TCR was sampled from a human donor in good health. This chain links TRBV2 with TRBJ1-3; D is unresolved. The material sequenced was non-Treg CD4+ T cells sorted from blood. The CDR3 region is CASSEGRTSGNTIYF. The CDR3 region has the DNA TGTGCCAGCAGTGAAGGTCGGACCTCTGGAAACACCATATATTTT.